The clone carrying this T cell receptor (beta chain) was seen a few times. Its specificity is unknown. This sample was included in a study of T-cell memory formation after mild COVID-19. Notes on the study in general: Cross-reactive memory seemingly joined, as some responding clones were found in pre-infection memory. Mainly CM and EM harbored the contracting CD4+ clones; mainly EMRA harbored the CD8+ ones.

This CDR3 contains 14 residues. Trimming removed 6 bases at V and 10 bases at J, with 16 bases between. CDR1 and CDR2 from the germline V gene are SNHLY and FYNNEI. Using its own MiXCR run on the 5' RACE reads, TCRdb lists one record per CDR3 protein. Of 550,000 to 700,000 distinct CDR3 sequences detected, 17% appear once; the ten largest clones hold roughly 8.2%. Sequencing was performed on PBMCs or a T cell subset sorted from them (not recorded which). The chain joins TRBV2 to TRBJ1-6, with TRBD1 as a possible D gene (6 bases). The source of this sequence is an adult woman who had mild COVID-19 (a few samples of this study predate the infection). Cell type and time point are not known. The CDR3 spells CASRADSSGSPLHF. The CDR3 nucleotides read TGTGCCAGCAGAGCGGACAGCTCCGGATCACCCCTCCACTTT. Variable domain in full (rest from reference TRBV2 and TRBJ1-6): EPEVTQTPSHQVTQMGQEVILRCVPISNHLYFYWYRQILGQKVEFLVSFYNNEISEKSEIFDDQFSVERPDGSNFTLKIRSTKLEDSAMYFCASRADSSGSPLHFGNGTRLTVT.